The clone carrying this TCR beta chain has just a few counts. As yet, its antigen is unknown. The junction and the germline gene differ at one end; a read error may be behind it. These data come from a study of early T cells in non-severe SARS-CoV-2 infection. Broader study findings: There was a bias toward anti-spike CD8 responses in VDJdb matching, which missed private and CD4 specificities.

CDR1 and CDR2 (germline): SGHVS, FNYEAQ. CDR3 length equals 13 residues. The TCR library protocol was used to attach unique molecular identifiers. These identifiers were attached to individual cDNA molecules. In TCRdb, the 5' RACE reads were re-called with MiXCR into one record per CDR3 protein. The data show 60,000 to 75,000 distinct CDR3 sequences, over 10% seen once. The clonotype was recovered from an adult who was a healthcare worker with PCR-confirmed SARS-CoV-2 infection or an uninfected control (not recorded which). The source was whole blood, collected at baseline. The gene calls are TRBV7-6 and TRBJ2-2, with 9 nucleotides matching TRBD1. Here the CDR3 DNA reads TGTGCCAGCAGCCCCCGAGACAGGGGGGATCTGTTTTTT. Translation gives CASSPRDRGDLFF. Full variable domain (remainder filled in from reference TRBV7-6 and TRBJ2-2): GAGVSQSPRYKVTKRGQDVALRCDPISGHVSLYWYRQALGQGPEFLTYFNYEAQQDKSGLPNDRFSAERPEGSISTLTIQRTEQRDSAMYRCASSPRDRGDLFFGEGSRLTVL.